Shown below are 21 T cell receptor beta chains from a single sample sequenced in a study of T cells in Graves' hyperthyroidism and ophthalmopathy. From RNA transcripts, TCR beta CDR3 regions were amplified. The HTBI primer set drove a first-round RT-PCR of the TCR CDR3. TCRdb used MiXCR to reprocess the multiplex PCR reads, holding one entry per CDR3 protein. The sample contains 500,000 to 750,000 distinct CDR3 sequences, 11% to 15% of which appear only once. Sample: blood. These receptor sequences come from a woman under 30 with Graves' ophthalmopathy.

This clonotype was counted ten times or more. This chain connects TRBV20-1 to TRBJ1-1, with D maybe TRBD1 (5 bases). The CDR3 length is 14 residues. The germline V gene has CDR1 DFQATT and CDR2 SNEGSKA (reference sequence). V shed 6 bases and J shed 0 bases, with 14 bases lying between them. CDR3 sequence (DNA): TGCAGTGCCGGACCGGGACGGTTGAACACTGAAGCTTTCTTT. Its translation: CSAGPGRLNTEAFF.

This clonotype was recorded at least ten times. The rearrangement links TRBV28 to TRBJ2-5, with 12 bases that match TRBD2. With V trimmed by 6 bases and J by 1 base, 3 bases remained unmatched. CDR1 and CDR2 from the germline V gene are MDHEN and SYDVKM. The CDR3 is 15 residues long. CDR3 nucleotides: TGTGCCAGCAGACTAGCGGGAGGCCTCCAAGAGACCCAGTACTTC. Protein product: CASRLAGGLQETQYF.

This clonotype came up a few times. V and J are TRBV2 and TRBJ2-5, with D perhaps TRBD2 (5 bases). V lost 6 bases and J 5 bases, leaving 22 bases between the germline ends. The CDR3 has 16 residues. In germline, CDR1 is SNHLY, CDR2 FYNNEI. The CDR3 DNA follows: TGTGCCAGCAGCCAAACTGGATGGGGAGTTCGTGAGACCCAGTACTTC. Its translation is CASSQTGWGVRETQYF.

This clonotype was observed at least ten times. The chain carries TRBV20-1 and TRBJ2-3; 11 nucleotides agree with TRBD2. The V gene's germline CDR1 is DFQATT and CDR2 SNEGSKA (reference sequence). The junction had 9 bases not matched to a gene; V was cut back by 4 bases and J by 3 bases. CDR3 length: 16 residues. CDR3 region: CSATDSGRANTDTQYF. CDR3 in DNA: TGCAGTGCTACAGATAGCGGGAGGGCCAATACAGATACGCAGTATTTT.

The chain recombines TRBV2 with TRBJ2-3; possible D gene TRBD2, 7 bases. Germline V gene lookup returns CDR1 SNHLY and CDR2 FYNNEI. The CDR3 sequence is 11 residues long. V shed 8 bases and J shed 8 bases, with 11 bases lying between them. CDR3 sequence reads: CASEGGGTQYF. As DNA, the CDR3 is TGTGCCAGCGAAGGGGGGGGTACGCAGTATTTT. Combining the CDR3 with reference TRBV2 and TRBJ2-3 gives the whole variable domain EPEVTQTPSHQVTQMGQEVILRCVPISNHLYFYWYRQILGQKVEFLVSFYNNEISEKSEIFDDQFSVERPDGSNFTLKIRSTKLEDSAMYFCASEGGGTQYFGPGTRLTVL.

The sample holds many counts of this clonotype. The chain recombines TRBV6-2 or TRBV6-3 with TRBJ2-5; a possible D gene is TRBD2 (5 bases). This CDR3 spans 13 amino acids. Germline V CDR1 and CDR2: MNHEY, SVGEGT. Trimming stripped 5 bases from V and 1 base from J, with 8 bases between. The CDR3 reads CASSRAVQETQYF. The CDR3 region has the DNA TGTGCCAGCAGTCGAGCGGTCCAAGAGACCCAGTACTTC.

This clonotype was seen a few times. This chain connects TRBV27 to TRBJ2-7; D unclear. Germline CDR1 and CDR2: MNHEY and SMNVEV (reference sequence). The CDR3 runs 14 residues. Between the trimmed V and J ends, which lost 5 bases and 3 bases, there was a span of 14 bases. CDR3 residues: CASSTGPYSYEQYF. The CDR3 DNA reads TGTGCCAGCAGTACCGGGCCGTACAGCTACGAGCAGTACTTC.

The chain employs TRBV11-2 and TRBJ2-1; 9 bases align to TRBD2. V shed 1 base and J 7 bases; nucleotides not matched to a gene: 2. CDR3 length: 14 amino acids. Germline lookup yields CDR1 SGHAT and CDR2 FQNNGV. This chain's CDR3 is CASSLVTSGNEQFF. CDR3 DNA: TGTGCCAGCAGCTTAGTCACTAGCGGGAATGAGCAGTTCTTC.

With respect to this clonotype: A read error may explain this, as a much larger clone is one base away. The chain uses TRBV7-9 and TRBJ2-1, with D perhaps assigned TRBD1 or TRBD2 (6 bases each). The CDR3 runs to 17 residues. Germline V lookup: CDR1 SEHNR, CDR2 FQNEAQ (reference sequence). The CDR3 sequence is CVSSSTGAGHTYNEQFF. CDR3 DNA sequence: TGTGTCAGCAGCTCCACGGGCGCGGGACATACTTACAATGAGCAGTTCTTC.

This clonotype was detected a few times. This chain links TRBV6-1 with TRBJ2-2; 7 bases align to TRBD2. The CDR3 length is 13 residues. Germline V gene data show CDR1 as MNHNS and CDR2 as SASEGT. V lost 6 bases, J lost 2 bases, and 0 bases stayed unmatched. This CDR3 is CASRAGNTGELFF. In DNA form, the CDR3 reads TGTGCCAGCAGAGCGGGAAACACCGGGGAGCTGTTTTTT.

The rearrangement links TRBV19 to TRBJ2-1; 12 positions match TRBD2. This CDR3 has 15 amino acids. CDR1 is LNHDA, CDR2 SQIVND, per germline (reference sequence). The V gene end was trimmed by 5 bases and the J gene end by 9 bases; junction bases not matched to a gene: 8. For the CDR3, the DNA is TGTGCCAGTAGTGAACTAGCGGGAGGATCGGGTGAGCAGTTCTTC. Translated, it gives CASSELAGGSGEQFF.

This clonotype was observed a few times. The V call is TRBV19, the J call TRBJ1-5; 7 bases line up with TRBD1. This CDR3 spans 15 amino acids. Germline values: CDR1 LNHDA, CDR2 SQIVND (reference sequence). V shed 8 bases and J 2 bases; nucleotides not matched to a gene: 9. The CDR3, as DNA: TGTGCCAGTGACCGCAGGGGGAATGGCAATCAGCCCCAGCATTTT. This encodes CASDRRGNGNQPQHF.

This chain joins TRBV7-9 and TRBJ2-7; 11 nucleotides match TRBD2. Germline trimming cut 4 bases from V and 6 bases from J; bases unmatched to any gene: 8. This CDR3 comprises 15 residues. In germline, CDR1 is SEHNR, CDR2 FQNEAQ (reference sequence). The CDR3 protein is CASSSTSGSWFEQYF. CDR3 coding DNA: TGTGCCAGCAGCTCCACTAGCGGGAGTTGGTTCGAGCAGTACTTC.

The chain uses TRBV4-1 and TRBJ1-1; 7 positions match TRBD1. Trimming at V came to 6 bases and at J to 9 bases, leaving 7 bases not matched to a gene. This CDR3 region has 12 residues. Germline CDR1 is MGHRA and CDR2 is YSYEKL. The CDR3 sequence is CASSQPTGQAFF. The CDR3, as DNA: TGCGCCAGCAGTCAGCCGACAGGGCAAGCTTTCTTT.

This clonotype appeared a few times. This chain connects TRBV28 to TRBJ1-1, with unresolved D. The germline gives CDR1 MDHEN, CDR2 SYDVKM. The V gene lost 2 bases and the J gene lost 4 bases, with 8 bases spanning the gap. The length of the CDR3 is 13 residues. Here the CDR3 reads CASSLGYGTEAFF. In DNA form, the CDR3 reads TGTGCCAGCAGTTTAGGCTACGGCACTGAAGCTTTCTTT. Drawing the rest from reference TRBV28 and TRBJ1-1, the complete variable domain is DVKVTQSSRYLVKRTGEKVFLECVQDMDHENMFWYRQDPGLGLRLIYFSYDVKMKEKGDIPEGYSVSREKKERFSLILESASTNQTSMYLCASSLGYGTEAFFGQGTRLTVV.

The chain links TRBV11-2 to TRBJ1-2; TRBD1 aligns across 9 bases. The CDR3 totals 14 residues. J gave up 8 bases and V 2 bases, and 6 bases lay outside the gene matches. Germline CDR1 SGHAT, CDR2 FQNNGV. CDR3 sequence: CASSLWTGEYGYTF. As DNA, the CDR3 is TGTGCCAGCAGCTTATGGACAGGGGAGTACGGCTACACCTTC.

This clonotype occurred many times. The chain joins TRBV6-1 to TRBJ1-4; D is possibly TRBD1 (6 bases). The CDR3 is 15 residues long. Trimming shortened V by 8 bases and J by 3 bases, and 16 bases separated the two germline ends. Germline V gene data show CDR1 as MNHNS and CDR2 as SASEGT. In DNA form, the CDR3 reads TGTGCCAGCGGCCCGACCGGACAGTCTAATGAAAAACTGTTTTTT. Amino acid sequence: CASGPTGQSNEKLFF.

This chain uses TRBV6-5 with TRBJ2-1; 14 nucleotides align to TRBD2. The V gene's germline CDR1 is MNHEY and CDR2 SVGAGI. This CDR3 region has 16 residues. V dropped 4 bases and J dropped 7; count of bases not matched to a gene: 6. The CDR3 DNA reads TGTGCCAGCAGTTCCAGACTAGCGGGAGGGGTTAATGAGCAGTTCTTC. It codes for CASSSRLAGGVNEQFF.

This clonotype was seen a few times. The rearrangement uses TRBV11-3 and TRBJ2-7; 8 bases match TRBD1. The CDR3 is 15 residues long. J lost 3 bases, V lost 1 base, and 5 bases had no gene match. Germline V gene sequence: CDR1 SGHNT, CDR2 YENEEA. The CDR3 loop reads CASSLAPGGFYEQYF. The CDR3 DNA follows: TGTGCCAGCAGCTTAGCCCCAGGGGGCTTCTACGAGCAGTACTTC.

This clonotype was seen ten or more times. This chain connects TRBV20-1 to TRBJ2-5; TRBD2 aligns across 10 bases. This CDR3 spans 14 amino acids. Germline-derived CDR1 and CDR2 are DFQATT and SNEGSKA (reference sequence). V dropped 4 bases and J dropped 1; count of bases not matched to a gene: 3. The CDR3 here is CSAKLAGSQETQYF. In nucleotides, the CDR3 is TGCAGTGCTAAACTAGCGGGGAGCCAAGAGACCCAGTACTTC.

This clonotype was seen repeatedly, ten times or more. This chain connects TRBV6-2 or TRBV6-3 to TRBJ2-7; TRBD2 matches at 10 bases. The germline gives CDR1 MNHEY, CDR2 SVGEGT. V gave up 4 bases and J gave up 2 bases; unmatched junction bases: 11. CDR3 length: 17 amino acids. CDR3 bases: TGTGCCAGCAGTTCAGCTAGCGGGAGCCCACCCCCCTACGAGCAGTACTTC. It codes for CASSSASGSPPPYEQYF.